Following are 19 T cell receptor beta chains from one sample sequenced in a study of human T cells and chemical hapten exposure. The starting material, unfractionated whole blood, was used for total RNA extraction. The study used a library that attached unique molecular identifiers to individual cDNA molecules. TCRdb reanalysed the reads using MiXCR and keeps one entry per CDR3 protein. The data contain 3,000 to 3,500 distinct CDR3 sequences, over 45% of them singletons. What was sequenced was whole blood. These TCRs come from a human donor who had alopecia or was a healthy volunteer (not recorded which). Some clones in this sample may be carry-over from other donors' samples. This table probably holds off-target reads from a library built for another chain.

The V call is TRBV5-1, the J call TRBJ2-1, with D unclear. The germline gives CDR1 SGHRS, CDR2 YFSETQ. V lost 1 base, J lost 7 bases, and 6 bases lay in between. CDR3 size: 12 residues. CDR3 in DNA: TGCGCCAGCAGCTTGTTAGTGAATGAGCAGTTCTTC. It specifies CASSLLVNEQFF.

The CDR3 sequence is CASSQTGLAKNIQYF. The CDR3 DNA reads TGCGCCAGCAGCCAGACAGGGTTAGCCAAAAACATTCAGTACTTC. The rearrangement uses TRBV4-1 and TRBJ2-4; 7 bases fit TRBD1. The length of the CDR3 is 15 residues. Per the germline V gene, CDR1 is MGHRA and CDR2 is YSYEKL. V lost 3 bases, J lost 0 bases, and 2 bases stayed unmatched.

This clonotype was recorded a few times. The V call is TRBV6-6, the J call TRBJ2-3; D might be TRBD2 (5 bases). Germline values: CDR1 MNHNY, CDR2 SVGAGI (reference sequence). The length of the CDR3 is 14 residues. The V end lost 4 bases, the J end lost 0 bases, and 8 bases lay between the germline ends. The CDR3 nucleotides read TGTGCCAGCAGTTCGACTACTAGCACAGATACGCAGTATTTT. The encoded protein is CASSSTTSTDTQYF.

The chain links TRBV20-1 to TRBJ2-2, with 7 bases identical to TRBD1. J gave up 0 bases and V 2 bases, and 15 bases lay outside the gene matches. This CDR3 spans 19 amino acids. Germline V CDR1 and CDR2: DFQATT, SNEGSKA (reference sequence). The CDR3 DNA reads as TGCAGTGCTAGACCTCAAATGGGACAGCTACTCGCGAACACCGGGGAGCTGTTTTTT. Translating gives CSARPQMGQLLANTGELFF.

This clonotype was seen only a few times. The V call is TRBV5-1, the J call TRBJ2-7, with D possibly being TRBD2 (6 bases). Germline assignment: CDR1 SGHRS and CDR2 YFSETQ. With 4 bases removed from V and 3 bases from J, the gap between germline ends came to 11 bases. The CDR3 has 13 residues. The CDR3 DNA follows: TGCGCCAGCAGCCCGGGACTCGTCTACGAGCAGTACTTC. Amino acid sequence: CASSPGLVYEQYF.

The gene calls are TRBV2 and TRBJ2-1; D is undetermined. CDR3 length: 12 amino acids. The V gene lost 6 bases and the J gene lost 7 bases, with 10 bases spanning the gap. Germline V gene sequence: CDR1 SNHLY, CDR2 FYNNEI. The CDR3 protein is CASRPPGNEQFF. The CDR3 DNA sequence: TGTGCCAGCAGACCCCCCGGAAATGAGCAGTTCTTC. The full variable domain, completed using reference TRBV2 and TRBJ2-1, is EPEVTQTPSHQVTQMGQEVILRCVPISNHLYFYWYRQILGQKVEFLVSFYNNEISEKSEIFDDQFSVERPDGSNFTLKIRSTKLEDSAMYFCASRPPGNEQFFGPGTRLTVL.

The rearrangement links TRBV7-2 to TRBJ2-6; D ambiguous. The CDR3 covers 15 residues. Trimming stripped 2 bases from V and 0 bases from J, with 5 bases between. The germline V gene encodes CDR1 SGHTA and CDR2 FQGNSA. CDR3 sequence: CASSLPSSGANVLTF. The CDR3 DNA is TGTGCCAGCAGCTTACCGTCCTCTGGGGCCAACGTCCTGACTTTC.

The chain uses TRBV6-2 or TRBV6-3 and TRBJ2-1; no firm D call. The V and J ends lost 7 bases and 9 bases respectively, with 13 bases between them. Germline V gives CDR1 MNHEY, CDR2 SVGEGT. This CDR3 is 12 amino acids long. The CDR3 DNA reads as TGTGCCAGCATCCCTGGCCCCGGTGAGCAGTTCTTC. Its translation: CASIPGPGEQFF.

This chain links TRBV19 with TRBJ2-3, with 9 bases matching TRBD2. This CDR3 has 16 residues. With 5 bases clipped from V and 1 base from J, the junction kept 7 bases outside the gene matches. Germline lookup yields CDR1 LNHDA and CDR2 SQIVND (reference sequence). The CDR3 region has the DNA TGTGCCAGTAGTGGCGGGAGGGCGGCAGGCACAGATACGCAGTATTTT. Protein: CASSGGRAAGTDTQYF.

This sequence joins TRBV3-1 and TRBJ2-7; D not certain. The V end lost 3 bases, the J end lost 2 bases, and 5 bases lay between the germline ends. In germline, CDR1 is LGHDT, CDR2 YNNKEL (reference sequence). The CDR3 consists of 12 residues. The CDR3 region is CASSQSTYEQYF. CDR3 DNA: TGTGCCAGCAGCCAGAGTACCTACGAGCAGTACTTC.

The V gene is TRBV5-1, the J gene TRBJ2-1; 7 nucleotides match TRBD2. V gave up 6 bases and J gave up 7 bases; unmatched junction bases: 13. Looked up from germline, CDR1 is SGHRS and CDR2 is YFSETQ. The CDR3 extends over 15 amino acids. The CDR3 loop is CASTPGLGRGNEQFF. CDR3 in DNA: TGCGCCAGCACCCCAGGACTAGGGCGTGGAAATGAGCAGTTCTTC.

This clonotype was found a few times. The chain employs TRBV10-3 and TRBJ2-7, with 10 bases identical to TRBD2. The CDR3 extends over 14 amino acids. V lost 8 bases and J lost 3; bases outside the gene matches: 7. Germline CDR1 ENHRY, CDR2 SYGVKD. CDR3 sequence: CAIGTSADLYEQYF. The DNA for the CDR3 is TGTGCCATCGGGACTAGCGCTGACCTCTACGAGCAGTACTTC.

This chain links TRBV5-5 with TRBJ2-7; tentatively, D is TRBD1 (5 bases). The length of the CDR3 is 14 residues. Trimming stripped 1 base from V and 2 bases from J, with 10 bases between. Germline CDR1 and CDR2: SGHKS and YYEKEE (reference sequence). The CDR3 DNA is TGTGCCAGCAGCTTGTTGTGGGGCACCTACGAGCAGTACTTC. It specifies CASSLLWGTYEQYF.

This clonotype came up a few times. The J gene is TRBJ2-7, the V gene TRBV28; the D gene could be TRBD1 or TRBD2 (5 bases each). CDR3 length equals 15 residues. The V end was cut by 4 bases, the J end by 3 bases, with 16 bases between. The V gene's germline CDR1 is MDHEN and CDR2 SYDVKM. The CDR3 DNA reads TGTGCCAGCAGTTCTCCCGGGACCCTCGGCTACGAGCAGTACTTC. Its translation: CASSSPGTLGYEQYF.

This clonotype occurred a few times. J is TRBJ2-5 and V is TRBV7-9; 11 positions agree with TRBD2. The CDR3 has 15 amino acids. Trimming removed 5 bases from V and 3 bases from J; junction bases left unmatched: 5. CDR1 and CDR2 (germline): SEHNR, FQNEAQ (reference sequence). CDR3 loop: CASSPQGLAEETQYF. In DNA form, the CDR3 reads TGTGCCAGCAGCCCCCAGGGACTAGCGGAAGAGACCCAGTACTTC.

The CDR3 is CASRPGDTGELFF. The CDR3 bases are TGTGCCAGCCGCCCTGGGGACACCGGGGAGCTGTTTTTT. This chain connects TRBV2 to TRBJ2-2; D is uncertain. The CDR3 extends over 13 amino acids. V was cut by 8 bases and J by 3 bases, with 10 bases left in between. Germline V CDR1 and CDR2: SNHLY, FYNNEI.

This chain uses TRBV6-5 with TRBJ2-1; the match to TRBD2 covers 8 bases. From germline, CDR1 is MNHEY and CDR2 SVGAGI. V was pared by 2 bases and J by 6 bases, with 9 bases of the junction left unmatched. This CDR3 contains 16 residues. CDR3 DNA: TGTGCCAGCAGTTACGATGTAGCGGGGACTTTCAATGAGCAGTTCTTC. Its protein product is CASSYDVAGTFNEQFF.

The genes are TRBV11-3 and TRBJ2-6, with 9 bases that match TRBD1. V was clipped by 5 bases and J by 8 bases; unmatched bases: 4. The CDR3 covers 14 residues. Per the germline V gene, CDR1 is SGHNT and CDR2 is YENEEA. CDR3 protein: CASSPGTGTNVLTF. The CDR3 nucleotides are TGTGCCAGCAGCCCCGGGACAGGGACCAACGTCCTGACTTTC.

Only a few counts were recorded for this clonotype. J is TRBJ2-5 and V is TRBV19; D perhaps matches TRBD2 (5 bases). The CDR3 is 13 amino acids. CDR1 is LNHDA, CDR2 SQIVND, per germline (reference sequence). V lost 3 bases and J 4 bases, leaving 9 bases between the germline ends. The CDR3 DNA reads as TGTGCCAGTAGTATTTCTGGAGGAGAGACCCAGTACTTC. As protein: CASSISGGETQYF.